The 26 T cell receptor beta chains in this list originate from one sample, sequenced in a study of blood T cell repertoires in COVID-19. TCRdb's table, derived via immunoSEQ multiplex PCR, lists solely in-frame clones and lacks some. In the table there are fewer than 350,000 clones, approximately 92% of which are singletons. Sequenced input: peripheral blood. These receptor sequences come from a woman in her thirties with COVID-19, enrolled during active disease.

The J gene is TRBJ2-7, the V gene TRBV7-3, with TRBD2 identical over 10 bases. Germline assignment: CDR1 SGHTA and CDR2 FQGTGA. V trimming: 3 bases; J trimming: 0 bases; junction bases outside the gene matches: 2. This CDR3 spans 15 amino acids. CDR3 region: CASSFGTSASYEQYF. The DNA for the CDR3 is TGTGCCAGCAGCTTCGGGACTAGCGCCTCCTACGAGCAGTACTTC. The complete variable domain, with remaining parts taken from reference TRBV7-3 and TRBJ2-7, reads GAGVSQTPSNKVTEKGKYVELRCDPISGHTALYWYRQSLGQGPEFLIYFQGTGAADDSGLPNDRFFAVRPEGSVSTLKIQRTERGDSAVYLCASSFGTSASYEQYFGPGTRLTVT.

The V call is TRBV6-6, the J call TRBJ2-3, with D possibly matching TRBD2 (5 bases). V lost 0 bases and J 2 bases, leaving 12 bases between the germline ends. The germline V gene has CDR1 MNHNY and CDR2 SVGAGI (reference sequence). The CDR3 covers 16 residues. The CDR3 sequence is CASSYSRGVVTDTQYF. CDR3 DNA sequence: TGTGCCAGCAGTTACTCCCGGGGTGTGGTCACAGATACGCAGTATTTT.

The chain uses TRBV11-2 and TRBJ2-5, with TRBD2 identical over 9 bases. Trimming cost V 5 bases and J 2 bases; bases outside gene matches: 9. The CDR3 contains 16 residues. Germline CDR1 reads SGHAT; CDR2 reads FQNNGV. CDR3 region: CASSPIAGAIQETQYF. The CDR3 DNA sequence: TGTGCCAGCAGCCCTATAGCGGGAGCGATACAAGAGACCCAGTACTTC.

The V call is TRBV5-1, the J call TRBJ1-4, with TRBD1 matching over 8 bases. Trimming cost V 0 bases and J 4 bases; bases outside gene matches: 2. Germline V gene data show CDR1 as SGHRS and CDR2 as YFSETQ. The CDR3 is 15 residues long. CDR3 residues: CASSLGTGNNEKLFF. The CDR3 coding sequence is TGCGCCAGCAGCTTGGGGACAGGGAATAATGAAAAACTGTTTTTT.

The chain recombines TRBV27 with TRBJ2-2; no clear D gene. V lost 4 bases and J lost 6, with 12 bases in between. The CDR3 loop spans 14 amino acids. CDR1 is MNHEY, CDR2 SMNVEV, per germline (reference sequence). The CDR3 protein is CASSSIGTAGELFF. CDR3 in DNA: TGTGCCAGCAGTTCTATCGGCACAGCCGGGGAGCTGTTTTTT.

V usage is TRBV24-1 and J usage is TRBJ1-1; D gene ambiguous. This CDR3 spans 13 amino acids. V lost 4 bases and J lost 3, with 8 bases in between. Germline V gene data show CDR1 as KGHDR and CDR2 as SFDVKD. The CDR3 bases are TGTGCCACCAGTGACGGAGCCTACACTGAAGCTTTCTTT. This translates into CATSDGAYTEAFF.

The J gene is TRBJ2-1, the V gene TRBV5-1, with 7 bases lining up with TRBD1. The CDR3 runs to 17 residues. V lost 2 bases, J lost 3 bases, and 11 bases stayed unmatched. Germline V lookup: CDR1 SGHRS, CDR2 YFSETQ. CDR3 sequence (DNA): TGCGCCAGCAGCTTTTATCTCAGGGGGTTCGGCTACAATGAGCAGTTCTTC. The encoded protein is CASSFYLRGFGYNEQFF. Together with reference TRBV5-1 and TRBJ2-1, the CDR3 gives the full variable domain: KAGVTQTPRYLIKTRGQQVTLSCSPISGHRSVSWYQQTPGQGLQFLFEYFSETQRNKGNFPGRFSGRQFSNSRSEMNVSTLELGDSALYLCASSFYLRGFGYNEQFFGPGTRLTVL.

The chain carries TRBV5-4 and TRBJ1-6; the D is unclear. This CDR3 comprises 12 residues. With 6 bases removed from V and 7 bases from J, the gap between germline ends came to 8 bases. Germline CDR1 reads SGHNT; CDR2 reads YYREEE (reference sequence). The CDR3 DNA sequence: TGTGCCAGCACCTCCCCCAATTCACCCCTCCACTTT. Amino acid sequence: CASTSPNSPLHF.

The genes are TRBV24-1 and TRBJ1-2; 9 positions match TRBD1. Germline CDR1 is KGHDR and CDR2 is SFDVKD. The CDR3 is 15 amino acids. J was trimmed by 2 bases and V by 4 bases; bases with no gene match: 4. The CDR3 sequence is CATSDQDRGNYGYTF. CDR3 nucleotide sequence: TGTGCCACCAGTGACCAGGACAGGGGCAACTATGGCTACACCTTC.

This rearrangement joins TRBV28 to TRBJ2-7, with D tentatively TRBD1 (5 bases). The ends were cut back, 2 bases at V and 1 base at J, with 9 bases in the middle. The CDR3 sequence is 14 residues long. CDR1 is MDHEN and CDR2 is SYDVKM in the germline V gene. CDR3 in DNA: TGTGCCAGCAGTTTACAACAGGCATCCTACGAGCAGTACTTC. Protein: CASSLQQASYEQYF. Drawing the rest from reference TRBV28 and TRBJ2-7, the complete variable domain is DVKVTQSSRYLVKRTGEKVFLECVQDMDHENMFWYRQDPGLGLRLIYFSYDVKMKEKGDIPEGYSVSREKKERFSLILESASTNQTSMYLCASSLQQASYEQYFGPGTRLTVT.

The J gene is TRBJ1-1, the V gene TRBV5-6; a possible D gene is TRBD1 (5 bases). The V gene's germline CDR1 is SGHDT and CDR2 YYEEEE. The CDR3 sequence is 13 residues long. V lost 4 bases and J lost 9, with 16 bases in between. The CDR3 DNA is TGTGCCAGCAGCCTCAGGGTCACGGTACAAGCTTTCTTT. It specifies CASSLRVTVQAFF. Complete variable domain (other parts from reference TRBV5-6 and TRBJ1-1): DAGVTQSPTHLIKTRGQQVTLRCSPKSGHDTVSWYQQALGQGPQFIFQYYEEEERQRGNFPDRFSGHQFPNYSSELNVNALLLGDSALYLCASSLRVTVQAFFGQGTRLTVV.

The V gene is TRBV19, the J gene TRBJ1-2; D is possibly TRBD1 (6 bases). Germline loops: CDR1 LNHDA, CDR2 SQIVND (reference sequence). Trimming left V 9 bases short and J 8 bases short, with 22 bases between. The CDR3 contains 14 residues. The CDR3 nucleotides are TGTGCCAGCACTCCCGGACAGACAGGTCACGGCTACACCTTC. This translates into CASTPGQTGHGYTF.

The chain has TRBV6-5 and TRBJ1-1; a possible D gene is TRBD1 (6 bases). V shed 5 bases and J shed 1 base, with 11 bases lying between them. This CDR3 spans 14 amino acids. Germline CDR1 is MNHEY and CDR2 is SVGAGI. CDR3 bases: TGTGCCAGCAGTATACAGGGATCGAACACTGAAGCTTTCTTT. Encoded protein: CASSIQGSNTEAFF.

The chain carries TRBV5-6 and TRBJ2-2; D not resolved. V was shortened by 0 bases and J by 0 bases, with 9 bases between the two germline ends. This CDR3 spans 16 amino acids. Germline V lookup: CDR1 SGHDT, CDR2 YYEEEE. The CDR3 reads CASSLGMRTNTGELFF. CDR3 nucleotides: TGTGCCAGCAGCTTGGGTATGAGGACGAACACCGGGGAGCTGTTTTTT.

A single count supports this clone. This chain uses TRBV24-1 with TRBJ2-7; TRBD1 matches 7 bases. The germline gives CDR1 KGHDR, CDR2 SFDVKD. Unmatched junction bases numbered 8, after V lost 4 bases and J lost 0 bases. The CDR3 is 16 residues long. CDR3 DNA sequence: TGTGCCACCAGTGACGGCCCCGGACAGGACTCCTACGAGCAGTACTTC. Protein product: CATSDGPGQDSYEQYF.

The V call is TRBV11-3, the J call TRBJ2-3, with D possibly matching TRBD2 (6 bases). Trimming removed 3 bases from V and 5 bases from J, with 12 bases in between. Per the germline V gene, CDR1 is SGHNT and CDR2 is YENEEA. The CDR3 totals 14 residues. The CDR3 DNA reads as TGTGCCAGCAGCTTGGCGGGGACCGGAGATACGCAGTATTTT. The encoded protein is CASSLAGTGDTQYF.

Here the CDR3 reads CASSLRGTTNTGELFF. CDR3 nucleotide sequence: TGCGCCAGCAGCTTGAGAGGGACAACGAACACCGGGGAGCTGTTTTTT. The V call is TRBV5-1, the J call TRBJ2-2, with D possibly being TRBD1 (6 bases). The germline V gene encodes CDR1 SGHRS and CDR2 YFSETQ. The V end was cut by 1 base, the J end by 0 bases, with 10 bases between. The length of the CDR3 is 16 residues.

V gene TRBV15 combines with J gene TRBJ1-5; 7 positions agree with TRBD1. The V and J ends lost 9 bases and 1 base, in that order; junction bases with no gene match: 9. CDR1 and CDR2 (germline): LNHNV, YYDKDF (reference sequence). The CDR3 totals 15 residues. The CDR3 is CATSPGQRSNQPQHF. For the CDR3, the DNA is TGTGCCACTTCTCCGGGACAGAGAAGCAATCAGCCCCAGCATTTT.

This rearrangement joins TRBV4-1 to TRBJ1-6; no reliable D call. The ends were cut back, 1 base at V and 8 bases at J, with 12 bases in the middle. CDR1 is MGHRA and CDR2 is YSYEKL in the germline V gene. This CDR3 contains 15 residues. This CDR3 is CASSQVGIGDSPLHF. CDR3 coding DNA: TGCGCCAGCAGCCAAGTCGGGATTGGGGATTCACCCCTCCACTTT.

About this clone: Distinct nucleotide sequences in the sample also encode this CDR3. The chain uses TRBV5-1 and TRBJ1-1; D might be TRBD1 (5 bases). With 0 bases removed from V and 5 bases from J, the gap between germline ends came to 11 bases. CDR1 SGHRS and CDR2 YFSETQ come from the germline V gene. The CDR3 runs to 14 residues. The CDR3, as DNA: TGCGCCAGCAGCTTGGGGGGCGGGGGTACTGAAGCTTTCTTT. This encodes CASSLGGGGTEAFF.

The CDR3 here is CASSGPSGDSGELFF. CDR3 DNA sequence: TGTGCCAGCAGTGGTCCCTCGGGTGACTCCGGGGAGCTGTTTTTT. The chain recombines TRBV6-1 with TRBJ2-2; D unresolved. The CDR3 loop spans 15 amino acids. Trimming took 4 bases from V and 6 from J, leaving 15 bases between them. In germline, CDR1 is MNHNS, CDR2 SASEGT.

A few counts support this clone. The J gene is TRBJ1-1, the V gene TRBV5-1; TRBD1 matches at 12 bases. Germline lookup yields CDR1 SGHRS and CDR2 YFSETQ. The junction had 7 bases not matched to a gene; V was cut back by 3 bases and J by 4 bases. This CDR3 has 16 amino acids. DNA for the CDR3: TGCGCCAGCAGCTCGGGACAGGGGGCGCGTGTCACTGAAGCTTTCTTT. Translated, it gives CASSSGQGARVTEAFF.

The V gene is TRBV29-1, the J gene TRBJ2-2; 10 bases align to TRBD2. The V gene's germline CDR1 is SQVTM and CDR2 ANQGSEA. V shed 6 bases and J 4 bases; nucleotides not matched to a gene: 8. The CDR3 is 15 amino acids. This chain's CDR3 is CSVRPGTSATGELFF. Written as DNA, the CDR3 is TGCAGCGTCCGGCCCGGGACTAGCGCCACCGGGGAGCTGTTTTTT.

This rearrangement joins TRBV10-1 to TRBJ2-3, with TRBD1 matching 9 bases. CDR3 length equals 15 residues. The V gene end was trimmed by 7 bases and the J gene end by 2 bases; junction bases not matched to a gene: 7. Germline V gives CDR1 WNHNN, CDR2 SYGVQD (reference sequence). For the CDR3, the DNA is TGCGCCAGCAATGGAGGACAGGGGAACACAGATACGCAGTATTTT. This sequence encodes CASNGGQGNTDTQYF.

This clone was observed a single time. The V call is TRBV7-2, the J call TRBJ2-5; 11 nucleotides agree with TRBD2. The CDR3 extends over 14 amino acids. Trimming took 5 bases from V and 4 from J; bases not matched to a gene: 3. Germline V gives CDR1 SGHTA, CDR2 FQGNSA. CDR3 nucleotide sequence: TGTGCCAGCAGCCTCCTAGCGGGGGGAGAGACCCAGTACTTC. It encodes CASSLLAGGETQYF.

The chain couples TRBV4-1 to TRBJ2-1, with 10 nucleotides matching TRBD1. Trimming took 5 bases from V and 6 from J; bases not matched to a gene: 7. From germline, CDR1 is MGHRA and CDR2 YSYEKL. The CDR3 is made up of 15 amino acids. CDR3 in DNA: TGCGCCAGCAGCTGGGACAGGGGAACCCTCAATGAGCAGTTCTTC. This encodes CASSWDRGTLNEQFF.